One and the same sample provided the 21 T cell receptor beta chains below, sequenced in a study of OX40 agonist ivuxolimab in advanced cancers. Using immunoSEQ multiplex PCR, the repertoire was profiled, and TCRdb retains in-frame clones only, with some absent. The sample comprises 35,000 to 45,000 clones, about three quarters of which are singletons, and approximately 9.8% rests with the top ten. The sequences come from CD4+ or CD8+ T cells sorted from blood, collected in a trial of the OX40 agonist ivuxolimab. These TCRs come from an adult with an advanced solid tumor such as melanoma, head and neck, liver or kidney cancer.

The table lists this clone with a count of one. The chain uses TRBV7-2 and TRBJ1-2; TRBD1 might be the D (6 bases). The germline V gene has CDR1 SGHTA and CDR2 FQGNSA. V was clipped by 5 bases and J by 8 bases, with 24 bases between them. CDR3 length equals 16 residues. The DNA for the CDR3 is TGTGCCAGCAGCAGCCTCGGGGGGGGGCCCGGAACCGGCTACACCTTC. Amino acids: CASSSLGGGPGTGYTF.

This chain connects TRBV14 to TRBJ2-2, with 9 nucleotides matching TRBD2. The CDR3 is 15 residues long. From germline, CDR1 is SGHDN and CDR2 FVKESK. Unmatched junction bases numbered 6, after V lost 5 bases and J lost 5 bases. The CDR3 DNA follows: TGTGCCAGCAGCTTAGCGGGAGTAGGAACCGGGGAGCTGTTTTTT. Residues: CASSLAGVGTGELFF.

The chain is built from TRBV6-4 and TRBJ2-7, with D possibly being TRBD1 (5 bases). Germline loops: CDR1 MRHNA, CDR2 SNTAGT. V shed 4 bases and J shed 6 bases, with 7 bases lying between them. The CDR3 spans 11 residues. The DNA of the CDR3 is TGTGCCAGCAGTGGCAGGGTCGAGCAGTACTTC. Encoded protein: CASSGRVEQYF.

In its sample, this clone was seen a few times. The chain joins TRBV5-4 to TRBJ2-7; 14 bases line up with TRBD2. The CDR3 consists of 15 residues. Germline values: CDR1 SGHNT, CDR2 YYREEE (reference sequence). The ends lost 3 bases at V and 4 bases at J; junction bases unmatched: 3. The CDR3 reads CASSSWTSGRYEQYF. CDR3 DNA: TGTGCCAGCAGCTCCTGGACTAGCGGGAGGTACGAGCAGTACTTC. Full variable domain (rest looked up from reference TRBV5-4 and TRBJ2-7): ETGVTQSPTHLIKTRGQQVTLRCSSQSGHNTVSWYQQALGQGPQFIFQYYREEENGRGNFPPRFSGLQFPNYSSELNVNALELDDSALYLCASSSWTSGRYEQYFGPGTRLTVT.

The chain employs TRBV5-8 and TRBJ1-2; D unresolved. Trimming removed 0 bases at V and 8 bases at J, with 14 bases between. The CDR3 extends over 14 amino acids. Germline V gene sequence: CDR1 SGHTS, CDR2 YDEGEE. The CDR3 DNA reads as TGTGCCAGCAGCTTGGAAGTCGCGATAGGCGGCTACACCTTC. As protein: CASSLEVAIGGYTF. The whole variable domain, filled in from reference TRBV5-8 and TRBJ1-2, reads EAGVTQSPTHLIKTRGQQATLRCSPISGHTSVYWYQQALGLGLQFLLWYDEGEERNRGNFPPRFSGRQFPNYSSELNVNALELEDSALYLCASSLEVAIGGYTFGSGTRLTVV.

This clone came up a few times. This chain links TRBV19 with TRBJ2-5; 7 bases are a match to TRBD1. CDR1 is LNHDA, CDR2 SQIVND, per germline (reference sequence). J gave up 5 bases and V 8 bases, and 8 bases lay outside the gene matches. The CDR3 is made up of 13 amino acids. Here the CDR3 DNA reads TGTGCCAGTTCACAGGGGATGTGGGAGACCCAGTACTTC. Protein: CASSQGMWETQYF.

The chain couples TRBV13 to TRBJ2-3; 9 bases align to TRBD1. CDR1 is PRHDT and CDR2 is FYEKMQ in the germline V gene (reference sequence). V lost 3 bases, J lost 6 bases, and 7 bases stayed unmatched. CDR3 length: 15 amino acids. The CDR3 sequence: CASSFRDRVTDTQYF. CDR3 DNA: TGTGCCAGCAGCTTTCGGGACAGGGTAACGGATACGCAGTATTTT.

The rearrangement links TRBV5-1 to TRBJ2-3; 7 nucleotides line up with TRBD2. Germline lookup yields CDR1 SGHRS and CDR2 YFSETQ. The CDR3 covers 14 residues. With 2 bases clipped from V and 6 bases from J, the junction kept 6 bases outside the gene matches. The CDR3 spells CASSFGLGADTQYF. The DNA for the CDR3 is TGCGCCAGCAGCTTTGGACTAGGGGCGGATACGCAGTATTTT. The variable domain in full, completed from reference TRBV5-1 and TRBJ2-3, reads KAGVTQTPRYLIKTRGQQVTLSCSPISGHRSVSWYQQTPGQGLQFLFEYFSETQRNKGNFPGRFSGRQFSNSRSEMNVSTLELGDSALYLCASSFGLGADTQYFGPGTRLTVL.

The chain uses TRBV7-3 and TRBJ2-5, with 8 bases identical to TRBD2. The CDR3 is made up of 14 amino acids. J lost 3 bases, V lost 2 bases, and 2 bases had no gene match. Germline CDR1 SGHTA, CDR2 FQGTGA. The CDR3 nucleotides read TGTGCCAGCAGCTTATACGGGGGGGAAGAGACCCAGTACTTC. It is translated as CASSLYGGEETQYF.

The rearrangement links TRBV5-6 to TRBJ2-3; D ambiguous. There are 11 residues in the CDR3. Germline-derived CDR1 and CDR2 are SGHDT and YYEEEE. V lost 5 bases and J lost 6, with 7 bases in between. CDR3 sequence reads: CASSTADTQYF. CDR3 in DNA: TGTGCCAGCAGTACCGCGGATACGCAGTATTTT.

The chain is built from TRBV10-1 and TRBJ2-3, with TRBD2 identical over 9 bases. The CDR3 has 16 amino acids. V was clipped by 0 bases and J by 3 bases; unmatched bases: 4. Per the germline V gene, CDR1 is WNHNN and CDR2 is SYGVQD (reference sequence). CDR3 amino acids: CASSESTTSGTDTQYF. The CDR3 nucleotides read TGCGCCAGCAGTGAGTCGACGACTAGCGGTACAGATACGCAGTATTTT.

The chain recombines TRBV2 with TRBJ2-3, with 7 nucleotides matching TRBD2. Germline assignment: CDR1 SNHLY and CDR2 FYNNEI. J was trimmed by 2 bases and V by 7 bases; bases with no gene match: 6. The CDR3 covers 14 residues. This CDR3 reads CASTRGSYTDTQYF. CDR3 nucleotide sequence: TGTGCCAGCACGCGGGGGAGCTACACAGATACGCAGTATTTT.

The chain has TRBV11-3 and TRBJ1-1; D unresolved. V was trimmed by 4 bases and J by 5 bases, leaving 11 bases between them. CDR1 and CDR2 (germline): SGHNT, YENEEA. The length of the CDR3 is 13 residues. The CDR3 reads CASSSGGPTEAFF. In DNA form, the CDR3 reads TGTGCCAGCAGCTCAGGTGGACCGACTGAAGCTTTCTTT. The entire variable domain, with the rest obtained from reference TRBV11-3 and TRBJ1-1, is as follows: EAGVVQSPRYKIIEKKQPVAFWCNPISGHNTLYWYLQNLGQGPELLIRYENEEAVDDSQLPKDRFSAERLKGVDSTLKIQPAELGDSAVYLCASSSGGPTEAFFGQGTRLTVV.

The rearrangement links TRBV6-1 to TRBJ1-2; weak D call: TRBD1 (5 bases). This CDR3 is built from 18 residues. From germline, CDR1 is MNHNS and CDR2 SASEGT. Trimming took off 2 bases at V and 4 bases at J, with 23 bases between the two ends. CDR3 region: CASSERQGDGLYFYGYTF. As DNA, the CDR3 is TGTGCCAGCAGTGAAAGGCAAGGGGACGGCCTTTATTTCTATGGCTACACCTTC.

The rearrangement joins TRBV9 to TRBJ2-5; D gene ambiguous. The better agreement between TRBJ2-7 and the DNA end casts doubt on the J call. This CDR3 is built from 15 residues. Germline V gene data show CDR1 as SGDLS and CDR2 as YYNGEE. CDR3 loop: CASSVVRADEYEQYF. The CDR3 nucleotides are TGTGCCAGCAGCGTAGTTCGGGCGGACGAGTACGAGCAGTACTTC.

V usage is TRBV7-8 and J usage is TRBJ2-2; 11 bases fit TRBD2. Per germline, CDR1 SGHVS and CDR2 FQNEAQ. V lost 5 bases, J lost 3 bases, and 2 bases stayed unmatched. The CDR3 is made up of 15 amino acids. CDR3 nucleotides: TGTGCCAGCAGCCGGGGACTAGCGGACACCGGGGAGCTGTTTTTT. Protein: CASSRGLADTGELFF.

By share, this clone ranks as medium-sized (0.01 to 0.1%). The gene calls are TRBV19 and TRBJ1-1; D is unclear. CDR1 LNHDA and CDR2 SQIVND come from the germline V gene (reference sequence). This CDR3 is 12 amino acids long. Trimming removed 10 bases at V and 8 bases at J, with 17 bases between. The CDR3, as DNA: TGTGCCATTCAGGCTCAATTGGGAGAAGCTTTCTTT. Its translation: CAIQAQLGEAFF.

V is TRBV6-1 and J is TRBJ2-2; D perhaps matches TRBD1 (7 bases). CDR3 length equals 15 residues. CDR1 and CDR2 (germline): MNHNS, SASEGT. Trimming shortened V by 5 bases and J by 8 bases, and 18 bases separated the two germline ends. CDR3 protein: CASSPVGGQRGELFF. The CDR3 DNA reads TGTGCCAGCAGTCCGGTGGGGGGACAGAGGGGGGAGCTGTTTTTT.

The chain uses TRBV6-1 and TRBJ2-7, with TRBD1 matching over 9 bases. With 4 bases clipped from V and 1 base from J, the junction kept 5 bases outside the gene matches. Germline V CDR1 and CDR2: MNHNS, SASEGT. CDR3 length equals 15 residues. The CDR3 sequence is CASSGRDRASYEQYF. CDR3 bases: TGTGCCAGCAGTGGCCGGGACAGGGCATCCTACGAGCAGTACTTC.

This clone was counted only a few times. The gene calls are TRBV6-5 and TRBJ1-4; D gene unclear. The germline V and J ends were trimmed by 5 bases and 0 bases, with 10 bases remaining between them. There are 15 residues in the CDR3. Per germline, CDR1 MNHEY and CDR2 SVGAGI. CDR3 region: CASSVNSATNEKLFF. CDR3 DNA sequence: TGTGCCAGCAGTGTCAACAGTGCAACTAATGAAAAACTGTTTTTT.

The genes are TRBV7-8 and TRBJ2-7; D is tentatively TRBD1 or TRBD2 (6 bases each). The CDR3 has 14 amino acids. V lost 2 bases and J 6 bases, leaving 14 bases between the germline ends. The V gene's germline CDR1 is SGHVS and CDR2 FQNEAQ. CDR3 residues: CASSLRQGGSEQYF. Written as DNA, the CDR3 is TGTGCCAGCAGCTTAAGGCAAGGGGGGAGCGAGCAGTACTTC.